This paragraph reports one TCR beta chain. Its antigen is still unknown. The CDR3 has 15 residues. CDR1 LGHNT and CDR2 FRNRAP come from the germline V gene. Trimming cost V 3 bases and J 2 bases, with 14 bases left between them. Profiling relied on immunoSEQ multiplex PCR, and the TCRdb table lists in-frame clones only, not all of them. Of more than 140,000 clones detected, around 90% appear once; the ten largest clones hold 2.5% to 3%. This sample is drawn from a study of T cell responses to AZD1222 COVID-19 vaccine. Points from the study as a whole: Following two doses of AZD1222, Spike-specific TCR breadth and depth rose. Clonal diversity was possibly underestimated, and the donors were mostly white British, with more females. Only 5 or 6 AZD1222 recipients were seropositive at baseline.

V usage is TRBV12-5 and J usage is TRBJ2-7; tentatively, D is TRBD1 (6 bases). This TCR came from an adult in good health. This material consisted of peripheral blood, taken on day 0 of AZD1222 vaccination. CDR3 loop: CASGLIQGRTYEQYF. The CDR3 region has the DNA TGTGCTAGTGGTTTAATCCAGGGGCGCACCTACGAGCAGTACTTC.